This entry lists 17 T cell receptor beta chains sequenced from one sample in a study of cytomegalovirus exposure and HLA in healthy donors. The PCR used 60 Vbeta and 13 Jbeta primers. The data were produced by immunoSEQ multiplex PCR, yet TCRdb's version contains in-frame clones alone and is incomplete. In the table there are approximately 180,000 clones, about 90% of which are singletons. What was sequenced was PBMCs. All receptors come from a girl in the first two years of life in good health and CMV-seronegative.

The chain has TRBV6-6 and TRBJ2-2; D possibly corresponds to TRBD2 (6 bases). The CDR3 contains 15 residues. V was clipped by 0 bases and J by 7 bases, with 12 bases between them. Germline loops: CDR1 MNHNY, CDR2 SVGAGI (reference sequence). The CDR3: CASSYSEGFSGELFF. The CDR3 DNA sequence: TGTGCCAGCAGTTACTCGGAGGGGTTTAGCGGGGAGCTGTTTTTT.

The rearrangement joins TRBV6-4 to TRBJ1-1; D unresolved. Germline V gene data show CDR1 as MRHNA and CDR2 as SNTAGT. The ends were cut back, 9 bases at V and 11 bases at J, with 19 bases in the middle. The CDR3 runs 12 residues. The CDR3 DNA sequence: TGTGCCAGTTCCTTGGACGGCCGCGGGGCTTTCTTT. It encodes CASSLDGRGAFF.

The chain uses TRBV9 and TRBJ1-6; D may be TRBD1 (6 bases). The CDR3 extends over 17 amino acids. Per the germline V gene, CDR1 is SGDLS and CDR2 is YYNGEE. Trimming left V 2 bases short and J 0 bases short, with 12 bases between. The CDR3 here is CASSVSDRSSYNSPLHF. DNA of the CDR3: TGTGCCAGCAGCGTGTCGGACAGAAGCTCCTATAATTCACCCCTCCACTTT.

The V call is TRBV7-2, the J call TRBJ1-3; no clear D gene. This CDR3 is 14 amino acids long. Trimming removed 4 bases at V and 0 bases at J, with 7 bases between. Germline V gene lookup returns CDR1 SGHTA and CDR2 FQGNSA. CDR3: CASSSGSSGNTIYF. The CDR3 nucleotides are TGTGCCAGCAGCTCCGGGAGCTCTGGAAACACCATATATTTT.

This chain uses TRBV15 with TRBJ1-3; no clear D. The CDR3 has 15 amino acids. Germline CDR1 reads LNHNV; CDR2 reads YYDKDF (reference sequence). V gave up 1 base and J gave up 2 bases, with 9 bases separating them. In nucleotides, the CDR3 is TGTGCCACCAGCAGAGGGAAGGGAGCTGGAAACACCATATATTTT. Translation gives CATSRGKGAGNTIYF.

The chain links TRBV2 to TRBJ2-5, with 7 bases matching TRBD1. The J call is doubtful: the DNA matches TRBJ2-7 better. The CDR3 is made up of 13 amino acids. Germline V gene data show CDR1 as SNHLY and CDR2 as FYNNEI. The CDR3 DNA reads as TGTGCCTCGGGGACAGCAAACTCCTACGAGCAGTACTTC. Protein: CASGTANSYEQYF.

The chain employs TRBV12-5 and TRBJ2-1; D is unclear. The CDR3 loop spans 17 amino acids. The V gene lost 5 bases and the J gene lost 2 bases, with 19 bases spanning the gap. The germline V gene encodes CDR1 LGHNT and CDR2 FRNRAP. The CDR3 is CASGPRVSPGPYNEQFF. In DNA, the CDR3 is TGTGCTAGTGGTCCCCGGGTCTCACCTGGCCCCTACAATGAGCAGTTCTTC.

In DNA, the CDR3 is TGCGCCAGCAGTGAAACCGGCTGGCGGCTGTTTTTT. Translated, it gives CASSETGWRLFF. The chain couples TRBV10-2 to TRBJ1-4; D gene ambiguous. Looked up from germline, CDR1 is WSHSY and CDR2 is SAAADI. V was trimmed by 3 bases and J by 14 bases, leaving 13 bases between them. This CDR3 contains 12 residues.

This clone was detected once. This chain uses TRBV7-3 with TRBJ2-7; D gene unclear. Germline CDR1 SGHTA, CDR2 FQGTGA. V shed 1 base and J shed 3 bases, with 13 bases lying between them. CDR3 length: 15 residues. Here the CDR3 reads CASSLIRASNYEQYF. In nucleotides, the CDR3 is TGTGCCAGCAGCTTAATTCGCGCCTCCAACTACGAGCAGTACTTC.

The chain carries TRBV19 and TRBJ1-5, with a possible D match to TRBD1 (5 bases). Germline V gene data show CDR1 as LNHDA and CDR2 as SQIVND (reference sequence). The ends were cut back, 5 bases at V and 1 base at J, with 12 bases in the middle. This CDR3 contains 15 residues. CDR3 nucleotides: TGTGCCAGTAGTGCAGGGATTGGGAGCAATCAGCCCCAGCATTTT. Amino acids: CASSAGIGSNQPQHF.

The count of this clone is one. This chain uses TRBV7-3 with TRBJ2-5, with TRBD1 matching over 8 bases. This CDR3 contains 13 residues. V shed 5 bases and J 5 bases; nucleotides not matched to a gene: 4. CDR1 is SGHTA and CDR2 is FQGTGA in the germline V gene. CDR3 nucleotide sequence: TGTGCCAGCAGCCTGGACAGGGCCGAGACCCAGTACTTC. Translating it yields CASSLDRAETQYF.

The CDR3: CASSLGSTNEKLFF. DNA for the CDR3: TGCGCCAGCAGCCTCGGGTCGACTAATGAAAAACTGTTTTTT. The chain carries TRBV5-1 and TRBJ1-4; D call uncertain. V dropped 4 bases and J dropped 2 bases, with 9 bases sitting between them. Germline V lookup: CDR1 SGHRS, CDR2 YFSETQ. The CDR3 spans 14 residues.

This rearrangement joins TRBV27 to TRBJ1-2; D remains ambiguous. The germline CDR1 and CDR2 sequences are MNHEY and SMNVEV (reference sequence). CDR3 length: 16 residues. V was pared by 5 bases and J by 0 bases, with 16 bases between. The CDR3 DNA is TGTGCCAGCAGTCCATCCGCCGGGGAGGCTAACTATGGCTACACCTTC. Protein: CASSPSAGEANYGYTF.

The chain is built from TRBV11-2 and TRBJ2-2; 12 nucleotides match TRBD1. Germline loops: CDR1 SGHAT, CDR2 FQNNGV. The CDR3 loop spans 14 amino acids. V lost 5 bases to trimming and J lost 6 bases; unmatched junction nucleotides: 1. This CDR3 is CASSRDRGPGELFF. CDR3 bases: TGTGCCAGCAGCCGGGACAGGGGGCCCGGGGAGCTGTTTTTT.

This clone was seen just once. The CDR3 protein is CATSRASWNTEAFF. The DNA for the CDR3 is TGTGCCACCAGCAGAGCTTCTTGGAACACTGAAGCTTTCTTT. This chain joins TRBV15 and TRBJ1-1, with unresolved D. The CDR3 extends over 14 amino acids. Germline assignment: CDR1 LNHNV and CDR2 YYDKDF (reference sequence). Deletions cut 1 base from V and 1 base from J, with 7 bases between.

In nucleotides, the CDR3 is TGTGCCAGCAGCTTGATTTATCTGGACTGGAGCCCCCACAATGAGCAGTTCTTC. Translating it yields CASSLIYLDWSPHNEQFF. The chain couples TRBV5-6 to TRBJ2-1; maybe TRBD2 (5 bases). Germline V gives CDR1 SGHDT, CDR2 YYEEEE. The length of the CDR3 is 18 residues. Trimming took off 1 base at V and 5 bases at J, with 22 bases between the two ends.

J is TRBJ1-1 and V is TRBV10-1; the match to TRBD1 covers 9 bases. V shed 7 bases and J 4 bases; nucleotides not matched to a gene: 4. The CDR3 is made up of 13 amino acids. Per the germline V gene, CDR1 is WNHNN and CDR2 is SYGVQD (reference sequence). The CDR3 DNA is TGCGCCAGCAAACAGGGGGCAGGCACTGAAGCTTTCTTT. Translating gives CASKQGAGTEAFF.